The TCR beta chain under discussion was sequenced for a study of T cell responses to AZD1222 COVID-19 vaccine. Study findings and constraints: White British donors predominated, females outnumbered males, and clonal diversity was possibly underestimated. Only a handful of AZD1222 recipients, more than 5 in all, had baseline seropositivity. Reports say nearly half of spike-specific TCRs go after unmutated variant regions.

Sequenced by immunoSEQ multiplex PCR; TCRdb stores in-frame clones only, minus some. The sample records 200,000 or so clones, over 85% being singletons. Concerning this clone: What it binds is unknown.

This sequence was found in an adult who received the AZD1222 COVID-19 vaccine. This material consisted of peripheral blood, taken 28 days after the second AZD1222 dose.

This CDR3 is CASSPPSGGEAFF. The CDR3 DNA sequence: TGTGCCAGCTCACCACCGTCCGGGGGTGAAGCTTTCTTT. This chain connects TRBV18 to TRBJ1-1; perhaps TRBD1 as D (5 bases). The germline V gene encodes CDR1 KGHSH and CDR2 LQKENI. V shed 0 bases and J shed 7 bases, with 9 bases lying between them. The CDR3 is 13 amino acids.